Each of the 13 T cell receptor beta chains below was sequenced from the same sample in a study of beta chain features in type 1 diabetes (dated by TCRdb to between 2017 and 2018). Library construction relied on the immunoSEQ multiplex PCR assay. The High Capacity cDNA Reverse Transcription Kit was used to reverse transcribe all of the isolated RNA, meaning that expressed TCRB transcripts were what got sequenced. The source is immuneACCESS, and TCRdb retained only in-frame sequences with V and J called. Part of the clones is not carried over; for the studies checked, unresolved V genes explain less than half of this, and the remainder is unexplained. This sample is represented by 850,000 to 900,000 clones; roughly a sixth of them were singletons. Of the sample, 0.02% to 0.03% falls within the top ten clones. The specimen sequenced was naive CD4+ T cells from blood. Explained via the paper, the cell subset or site label denotes: true naive CD4+ T cells. The receptors here all came from a woman under 30 in good health.

This clone came up a few times. DNA of the CDR3: TGTGCCAGCACTATAACTAGCGGGAGCTCTCACGAGCAGTACTTC. It encodes CASTITSGSSHEQYF. The rearrangement uses TRBV6-6 and TRBJ2-7; 11 nucleotides agree with TRBD2. The CDR3 spans 15 residues. CDR1 and CDR2 (germline): MNHNY, SVGAGI (reference sequence). Trimming cost V 7 bases and J 5 bases; bases outside gene matches: 10.

This clone was counted a few times. The V and J genes are TRBV4-3 and TRBJ2-7; perhaps TRBD2 as D (5 bases). The CDR3 totals 15 residues. Germline V gene sequence: CDR1 LGHNA, CDR2 YSLEER. Deletions cut 0 bases from V and 7 bases from J, with 16 bases between. CDR3 amino acids: CASSQETGGSLEQYF. The CDR3 DNA reads TGCGCCAGCAGCCAAGAGACGGGCGGGTCCCTAGAGCAGTACTTC.

The chain employs TRBV7-8 and TRBJ2-5; TRBD1 aligns across 10 bases. The CDR3 is made up of 15 amino acids. The germline V gene has CDR1 SGHVS and CDR2 FQNEAQ. V shed 5 bases and J 4 bases; nucleotides not matched to a gene: 7. The CDR3 DNA follows: TGTGCCAGCAGCCGTGGACAGGGGGACCGAGAGACCCAGTACTTC. Translation: CASSRGQGDRETQYF.

This rearrangement joins TRBV5-4 to TRBJ2-1; 11 nucleotides match TRBD2. V lost 4 bases, J lost 2 bases, and 5 bases stayed unmatched. The CDR3 runs to 16 residues. Germline CDR1 SGHNT, CDR2 YYREEE (reference sequence). The CDR3 DNA sequence: TGTGCCAGCAGCACTGGACTAGCGGGCACCTACAATGAGCAGTTCTTC. Translating it yields CASSTGLAGTYNEQFF.

This clone came up a few times. The V call is TRBV10-3, the J call TRBJ2-7; 8 bases map to TRBD1. The germline CDR1 and CDR2 sequences are ENHRY and SYGVKD. The CDR3 sequence is 13 residues long. V was clipped by 8 bases and J by 4 bases; unmatched bases: 7. The CDR3 DNA follows: TGTGCCATCCGTCCGGGACAGGCTTACGAGCAGTACTTC. Protein product: CAIRPGQAYEQYF.

This clone was recorded many times. The chain's CDR3 is CASSPRDRGDTEAFF. CDR3 nucleotides: TGCGCCAGCAGTCCACGGGACAGGGGAGACACTGAAGCTTTCTTT. The chain has TRBV23-1 and TRBJ1-1, with 10 bases lining up with TRBD1. TRBV23-1 is an ORF for which the function is uncertain. With V trimmed by 4 bases and J by 3 bases, 5 bases remained unmatched. This CDR3 region has 15 residues.

This clone was observed a few times. The chain carries TRBV15 and TRBJ2-7; 9 nucleotides agree with TRBD2. The V and J ends lost 5 bases and 2 bases, in that order; junction bases with no gene match: 7. This CDR3 contains 15 residues. Germline CDR1 LNHNV, CDR2 YYDKDF (reference sequence). DNA of the CDR3: TGTGCCACCAGCCGCGGGGGGGACTTCACCTACGAGCAGTACTTC. It specifies CATSRGGDFTYEQYF.

The chain recombines TRBV10-3 with TRBJ1-1; D gene unclear. Germline V CDR1 and CDR2: ENHRY, SYGVKD. V lost 2 bases and J 4 bases, leaving 8 bases between the germline ends. The CDR3 is 13 amino acids. The CDR3 nucleotides are TGTGCCATCAGTGAGCGGGAGACCACTGAAGCTTTCTTT. Amino acid sequence: CAISERETTEAFF.

This clone came up a few times. Other DNA sequences within the sample encode an identical CDR3. The rearrangement links TRBV18 to TRBJ2-3; D uncertain. The CDR3 spans 13 residues. Germline values: CDR1 KGHSH, CDR2 LQKENI. V gave up 2 bases and J gave up 3 bases, with 6 bases separating them. The CDR3 is CASSPILTDTQYF. The CDR3 DNA reads as TGTGCCAGCTCACCAATTCTGACAGATACGCAGTATTTT.

The rearrangement links TRBV6-5 to TRBJ2-2, with D unresolved. There are 12 residues in the CDR3. Trimming cost V 7 bases and J 1 base, with 4 bases left between them. Germline-derived CDR1 and CDR2 are MNHEY and SVGAGI. The CDR3 nucleotides read TGTGCCAGCACAGGGAACACCGGGGAGCTGTTTTTT. The encoded protein is CASTGNTGELFF.

The V and J genes are TRBV29-1 and TRBJ2-1, with 8 bases matching TRBD2. After removal of 3 bases from V and 4 bases from J, the junction contained 5 bases not matched to a gene. From germline, CDR1 is SQVTM and CDR2 ANQGSEA. CDR3 size: 14 residues. Here the CDR3 reads CSVERLAIYNEQFF. The CDR3, as DNA: TGCAGCGTTGAGAGACTAGCGATATACAATGAGCAGTTCTTC.

The gene calls are TRBV6-5 and TRBJ2-5; tentative D call: TRBD2 (5 bases). The CDR3 extends over 16 amino acids. The V gene lost 0 bases and the J gene lost 2 bases, with 13 bases spanning the gap. Per germline, CDR1 MNHEY and CDR2 SVGAGI. The DNA of the CDR3 is TGTGCCAGCAGTTACTCACTACTAACGGGACAAGAGACCCAGTACTTC. Translation: CASSYSLLTGQETQYF.

This chain joins TRBV29-1 and TRBJ2-5, with 15 bases fitting TRBD2. The DNA end lines up better with TRBJ2-7; the J call may be wrong. In germline, CDR1 is SQVTM, CDR2 ANQGSEA. The CDR3 spans 13 residues. The CDR3 DNA reads TGCAGCGGAGGACTAGCGGGAGGGAGCGAGCAGTACTTC. It yields the protein CSGGLAGGSEQYF.